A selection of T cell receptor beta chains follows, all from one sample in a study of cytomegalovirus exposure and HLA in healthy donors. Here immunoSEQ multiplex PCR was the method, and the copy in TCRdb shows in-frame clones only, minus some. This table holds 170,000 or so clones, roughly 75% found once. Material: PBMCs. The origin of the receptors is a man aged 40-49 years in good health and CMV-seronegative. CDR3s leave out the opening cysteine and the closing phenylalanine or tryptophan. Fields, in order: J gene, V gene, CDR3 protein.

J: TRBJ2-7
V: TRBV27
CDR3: ASSFRRFSYEQY

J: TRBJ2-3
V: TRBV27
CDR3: ASSFGQGPDTQY

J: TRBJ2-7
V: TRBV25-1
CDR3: ASSDYSTGTYEQY

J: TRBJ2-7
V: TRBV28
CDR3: ASRDSANREQY

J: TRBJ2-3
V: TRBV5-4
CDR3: ASSPGTFSTDTQY

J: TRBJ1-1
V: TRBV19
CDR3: ASSVAPEAF

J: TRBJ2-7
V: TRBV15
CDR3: ATSGGDLAGGRYEQY

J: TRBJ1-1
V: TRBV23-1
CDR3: ANPGQLNTEAF

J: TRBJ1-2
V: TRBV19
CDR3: ASSPQGDYGYT

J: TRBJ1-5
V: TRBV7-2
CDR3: ASSPRGGGGQPQH

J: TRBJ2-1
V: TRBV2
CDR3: ASIGLAGIYNEQF

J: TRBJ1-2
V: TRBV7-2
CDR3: ASSLGQGATYGYT

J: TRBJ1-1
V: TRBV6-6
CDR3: ASSPTTRAF

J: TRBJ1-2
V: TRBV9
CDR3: ASSATQGRGYT

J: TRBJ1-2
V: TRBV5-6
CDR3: ASSDTLELLGYGYT

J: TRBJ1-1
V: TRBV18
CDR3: ASSPPRDSHTEAF

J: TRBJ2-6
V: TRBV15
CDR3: ATPGDRVGAGANVLT

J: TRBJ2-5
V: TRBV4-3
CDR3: ASSQDGGLGETQY

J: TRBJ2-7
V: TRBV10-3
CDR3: AISATSGREYEQY

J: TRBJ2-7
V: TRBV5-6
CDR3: ASSPGTSGSLPYEQY

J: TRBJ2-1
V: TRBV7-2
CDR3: ASSSTSRNEQF

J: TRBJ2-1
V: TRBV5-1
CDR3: ASSLGTGNEQF

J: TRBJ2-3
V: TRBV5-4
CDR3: ASSFGQGTDTQY

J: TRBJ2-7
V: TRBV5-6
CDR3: ASSSIVVKDRATYEQY